A selection of T cell receptor beta chains follows, all from one sample in a study of CD8+CD57+ T cells in acquired aplastic anemia. TCRdb recomputed calls from the reads with MiXCR, one row per CDR3 protein. Of 60,000 or so distinct CDR3 sequences listed, around 55% are singletons. Sequenced material: sorted CD4+, CD8+, or CD8+CD57+ T cells (not recorded which) from PBMCs. These receptor sequences come from a human donor in good health, serving as a control. Both conserved end residues are part of each CDR3. A D gene is named only where the DNA matches it firmly. Rows give clone size only sometimes, using once, few, many, or a class for an expanded clone.

>many|.|TRBJ1-3|TRBV12-3/TRBV12-4
TGTGCCAGCAGTTTACCCCAGGGGCGCTCTGGAAACACCATATATTTT
CASSLPQGRSGNTIYF
>once|TRBD1|TRBJ2-4|TRBV20-1
TGCAGTGCTAGAGGGACAGGGGTACACATTCAGTACTTC
CSARGTGVHIQYF
>few|TRBD2|TRBJ2-5|TRBV2
TGTGCCAGCGGTGAAGCGCTGGGAGGGTCCGAGACCCAGTACTTC
CASGEALGGSETQYF
>many|.|TRBJ2-5|TRBV20-1
TGCAGTGCTAGTGGGGCGTCGGGGGAGCTGAGGGAGACCCAGTACTTC
CSASGASGELRETQYF
>many|.|TRBJ1-1|TRBV7-6
TGTGCCAGCAGCTTAGCTGGGTGGGGAGGCACTGAAGCTTTCTTT
CASSLAGWGGTEAFF
>.|.|TRBJ2-1|TRBV29-1
TGCAGCGTCGACTTCCGCTCCTACAATGAGCAGTTCTTC
CSVDFRSYNEQFF
>many|.|TRBJ1-2|TRBV6-1
TGTGCCAGCAGTGATACCAACACAGGGTATGGCTACACCTTC
CASSDTNTGYGYTF
>many|TRBD1|TRBJ1-2|TRBV5-1
TGCGCCAGCAGCTTTCAGGGGGCGCGTGGCTACACCTTC
CASSFQGARGYTF
>medium-sized|.|TRBJ2-7|TRBV2
TGTGCCAGCAGTGTTGACAGGAGGAGCTCCTACGAGCAGTACTTC
CASSVDRRSSYEQYF
>.|.|TRBJ2-5|TRBV4-1
TGCGCCAGCAGCCCATCCGGGACGGAAGAGACCCAGTACTTC
CASSPSGTEETQYF
>many|.|TRBJ1-2|TRBV6-5
TGTGCCAGCAGTTACTCGATCCAGGGTACCTATGGCTACACCTTC
CASSYSIQGTYGYTF
>medium-sized|.|TRBJ2-7|TRBV19
TGTGCCAGTAGTATGGGCTCTTACGAGCAGTACTTC
CASSMGSYEQYF
>.|TRBD1|TRBJ2-3|TRBV24-1
TGTGCCACGACCGGGACAGGGACGGGTACGCAGTATTTT
CATTGTGTGTQYF
>many|TRBD2|TRBJ2-2|TRBV14
TGTGCCAGCAGCCGGGCCGGGACTAGAATCCCCGGGGAGCTGTTTTTT
CASSRAGTRIPGELFF
>many|.|TRBJ2-7|TRBV6-1
TGTGCCAGCAGTGCGCTACAGGTTAAGGAGTACGAGCAGTACTTC
CASSALQVKEYEQYF
>once|.|TRBJ1-6|TRBV29-1
TGCAGCGTTGGGGGGCGCAGCACACCCCTCCACTTT
CSVGGRSTPLHF
>.|TRBD1|TRBJ2-5|TRBV7-6
TGTGCCAGCAGACAAGGGACAGGGGATGAGACCCAGTACTTC
CASRQGTGDETQYF
>many|.|TRBJ1-5|TRBV11-2
TGTGCCAGCAGCTTAGTAGATGGGTCTTGGGTTTCTCATCAGCCCCAGCATTTT
CASSLVDGSWVSHQPQHF
>few|.|TRBJ1-2|TRBV7-9
TGTGCCAGCAGCTTAGGTCAGGGTAACTATGGCTACACCTTC
CASSLGQGNYGYTF
>.|.|TRBJ1-1|TRBV29-1
TGCAGCGTCGCCTTGGGGTCCGCTGAAGCTTTCTTT
CSVALGSAEAFF
>few|.|TRBJ2-3|TRBV24-1
TGTGCCACCAGTGGGGGTACAGATACGCAGTATTTT
CATSGGTDTQYF
>.|TRBD1|TRBJ2-1|TRBV29-1
TGCAGCGTTGTGGTACCGGGACAGGCTCACAATGAGCAGTTCTTC
CSVVVPGQAHNEQFF
>many|.|TRBJ1-5|TRBV20-1
TGCAGTGCTAGAGGAGGGCGCAATCAGCCCCAGCATTTT
CSARGGRNQPQHF
>many|.|TRBJ2-1|TRBV5-1
TGCGCCAGCAGCTTGTCGGGAGAGGGGTACAATGAGCAGTTCTTC
CASSLSGEGYNEQFF
>.|.|TRBJ2-3|TRBV19
TGTGCCAGTAGTATCATCGGGGTCACAGATACGCAGTATTTT
CASSIIGVTDTQYF